Following are 14 T cell receptor beta chains from one sample sequenced in a study of cytomegalovirus exposure and HLA in healthy donors. PCR employed 60 Vbeta and 13 Jbeta primers. TCRdb's copy holds only in-frame clones and misses some; the assay was immunoSEQ multiplex PCR. This table has 87,000 or so clones, approximately 7.7% appearing once. Specimen: PBMCs. The receptor source for this set is a man aged 45 to 65 in good health and CMV-seronegative.

The J gene is TRBJ1-2, the V gene TRBV28; 8 positions match TRBD1. This CDR3 spans 16 amino acids. Germline CDR1 is MDHEN and CDR2 is SYDVKM. Trimming cost V 8 bases and J 0 bases; bases outside gene matches: 11. The CDR3 here is CASRGQGGPTNYGYTF. The CDR3 DNA reads TGTGCCAGCCGCGGACAGGGAGGCCCTACTAACTATGGCTACACCTTC.

The gene calls are TRBV9 and TRBJ2-1; 8 nucleotides align to TRBD1. Germline V CDR1 and CDR2: SGDLS, YYNGEE. The CDR3 runs 14 residues. V gave up 0 bases and J gave up 8 bases; unmatched junction bases: 4. The CDR3 region has the DNA TGTGCCAGCAGCGTAGGGACAGGGTTCGATGAGCAGTTCTTC. This gives the protein CASSVGTGFDEQFF.

V and J are TRBV6-5 and TRBJ1-2, with D perhaps matching TRBD1 (5 bases). Germline assignment: CDR1 MNHEY and CDR2 SVGAGI. The length of the CDR3 is 13 residues. V was pared by 8 bases and J by 6 bases, with 16 bases between. CDR3 residues: CASDYSSGNGYTF. Here the CDR3 DNA reads TGTGCCAGCGATTATTCGTCAGGGAATGGCTACACCTTC.

The gene calls are TRBV6-5 and TRBJ2-1, with 7 bases fitting TRBD2. There are 15 residues in the CDR3. Losses at the gene ends were 2 bases for V and 0 bases for J; bases not matched to a gene: 1. Per germline, CDR1 MNHEY and CDR2 SVGAGI. CDR3 protein: CASSYGGSSYNEQFF. CDR3 in DNA: TGTGCCAGCAGTTACGGCGGGAGCTCCTACAATGAGCAGTTCTTC.

This clone has just a few counts. The V call is TRBV14, the J call TRBJ1-6; D may be TRBD1 (5 bases). The CDR3 consists of 14 residues. Trimming cost V 0 bases and J 6 bases, with 6 bases left between them. The germline gives CDR1 SGHDN, CDR2 FVKESK. The CDR3 spells CASSQETANSPLHF. The CDR3 DNA follows: TGTGCCAGCAGCCAAGAGACAGCTAATTCACCCCTCCACTTT. Full variable domain (rest looked up from reference TRBV14 and TRBJ1-6): EAGVTQFPSHSVIEKGQTVTLRCDPISGHDNLYWYRRVMGKEIKFLLHFVKESKQDESGMPNNRFLAERTGGTYSTLKVQPAELEDSGVYFCASSQETANSPLHFGNGTRLTVT.

This clone appeared a few times. The chain carries TRBV6-1 and TRBJ1-5; a weak D match, TRBD1 (5 bases). V lost 8 bases, J lost 1 base, and 15 bases lay in between. Germline assignment: CDR1 MNHNS and CDR2 SASEGT. The CDR3 is 15 amino acids. CDR3 sequence (DNA): TGTGCCAGCCTTGCGGGGGTAGTGAGCAATCAGCCCCAGCATTTT. Its translation is CASLAGVVSNQPQHF.

J is TRBJ2-1 and V is TRBV9; possible D gene TRBD2, 6 bases. The germline gives CDR1 SGDLS, CDR2 YYNGEE. The CDR3 is 16 residues long. Trimming cost V 1 base and J 5 bases, with 16 bases left between them. CDR3 in amino acids: CASSVSPSGGDNEQFF. DNA for the CDR3: TGTGCCAGCAGCGTATCCCCCAGCGGAGGGGACAATGAGCAGTTCTTC.

The chain has TRBV4-1 and TRBJ1-4; 7 bases agree with TRBD1. CDR3 size: 15 residues. Germline V gene sequence: CDR1 MGHRA, CDR2 YSYEKL. The junction had 6 bases not matched to a gene; V was cut back by 0 bases and J by 8 bases. DNA for the CDR3: TGCGCCAGCAGCCAAGACGGGACAGAAGACGAAAAACTGTTTTTT. Its protein is CASSQDGTEDEKLFF.

This clone was detected a few times. V is TRBV4-2 and J is TRBJ2-1; D may be TRBD2 (6 bases). This CDR3 spans 17 amino acids. V shed 0 bases and J shed 6 bases, with 18 bases lying between them. Germline CDR1 and CDR2: LGHNA and YNFKEQ. CDR3 amino acids: CASSQEYDWRVSNEQFF. DNA for the CDR3: TGTGCCAGCAGCCAAGAGTATGACTGGAGGGTGAGCAATGAGCAGTTCTTC.

This clone showed up just a few times. The chain is built from TRBV4-3 and TRBJ1-5, with D unresolved. Germline CDR1 reads LGHNA; CDR2 reads YSLEER. Trimming removed 0 bases at V and 0 bases at J, with 6 bases between. The CDR3 is 15 amino acids. CDR3 loop: CASSQERYSNQPQHF. The CDR3 coding sequence is TGCGCCAGCAGCCAAGAGAGGTATAGCAATCAGCCCCAGCATTTT.

In this sample, this clone turned up a few times. This chain joins TRBV28 and TRBJ2-3, with 16 bases lining up with TRBD2. The CDR3 sequence is 16 residues long. The germline CDR1 and CDR2 sequences are MDHEN and SYDVKM. V shed 4 bases and J 6 bases; nucleotides not matched to a gene: 4. The CDR3 coding sequence is TGTGCCAGCAGTTCAGGGACTAGCGGGGGGGCGGATACGCAGTATTTT. It yields the protein CASSSGTSGGADTQYF.

This chain connects TRBV6-5 to TRBJ2-1, with 12 nucleotides matching TRBD2. V was clipped by 5 bases and J by 6 bases; unmatched bases: 5. CDR3 size: 15 residues. Germline values: CDR1 MNHEY, CDR2 SVGAGI. The CDR3: CASSMTSGGGNEQFF. The CDR3 coding sequence is TGTGCCAGCAGTATGACTAGCGGGGGAGGCAATGAGCAGTTCTTC.

This chain joins TRBV18 and TRBJ2-5; TRBD1 matches 8 bases. Germline V gives CDR1 KGHSH, CDR2 LQKENI. The CDR3 totals 16 residues. Unmatched junction bases numbered 11, after V lost 3 bases and J lost 5 bases. The CDR3 DNA is TGTGCCAGCTCACCCTCTGGACAGGGATGGAGGGAGACCCAGTACTTC. It is translated as CASSPSGQGWRETQYF.

The sample holds a few counts of this clone. V usage is TRBV2 and J usage is TRBJ2-2, with D perhaps TRBD1 (7 bases). The CDR3 sequence is 15 residues long. V gave up 3 bases and J gave up 7 bases, with 15 bases separating them. CDR1 is SNHLY, CDR2 FYNNEI, per germline. The chain's CDR3 is CASSERQGGIGELFF. The CDR3 coding sequence is TGTGCCAGCAGTGAGCGTCAGGGGGGAATCGGGGAGCTGTTTTTT.